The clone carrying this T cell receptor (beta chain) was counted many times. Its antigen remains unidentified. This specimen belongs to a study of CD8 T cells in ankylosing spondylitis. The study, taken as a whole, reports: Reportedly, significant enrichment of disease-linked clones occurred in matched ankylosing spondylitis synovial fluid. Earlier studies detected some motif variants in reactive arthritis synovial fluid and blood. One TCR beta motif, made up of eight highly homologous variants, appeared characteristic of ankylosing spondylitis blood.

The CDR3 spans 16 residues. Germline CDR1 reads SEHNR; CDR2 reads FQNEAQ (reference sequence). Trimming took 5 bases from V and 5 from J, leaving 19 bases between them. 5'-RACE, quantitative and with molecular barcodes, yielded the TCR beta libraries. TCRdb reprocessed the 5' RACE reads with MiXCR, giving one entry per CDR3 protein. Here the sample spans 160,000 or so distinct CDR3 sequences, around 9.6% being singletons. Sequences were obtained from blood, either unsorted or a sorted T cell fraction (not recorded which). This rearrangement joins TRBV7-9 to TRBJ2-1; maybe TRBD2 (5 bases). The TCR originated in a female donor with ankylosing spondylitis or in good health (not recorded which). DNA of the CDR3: TGTGCCAGCAGCCCCTCGGCGGGCCCTATTAACAATGAGCAGTTCTTC. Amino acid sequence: CASSPSAGPINNEQFF.